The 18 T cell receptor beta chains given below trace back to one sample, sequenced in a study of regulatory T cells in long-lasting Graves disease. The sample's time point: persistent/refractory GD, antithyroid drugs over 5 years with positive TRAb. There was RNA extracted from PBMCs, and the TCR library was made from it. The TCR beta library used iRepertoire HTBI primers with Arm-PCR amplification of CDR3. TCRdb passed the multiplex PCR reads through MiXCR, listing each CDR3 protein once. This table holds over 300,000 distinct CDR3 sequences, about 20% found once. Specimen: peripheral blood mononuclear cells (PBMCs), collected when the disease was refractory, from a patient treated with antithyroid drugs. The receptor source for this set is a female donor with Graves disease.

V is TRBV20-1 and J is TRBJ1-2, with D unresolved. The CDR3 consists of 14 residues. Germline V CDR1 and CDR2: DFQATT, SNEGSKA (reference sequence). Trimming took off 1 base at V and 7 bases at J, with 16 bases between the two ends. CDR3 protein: CSARGRTEGGGYTF. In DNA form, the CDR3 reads TGCAGTGCTAGAGGCCGGACCGAGGGCGGTGGCTACACCTTC.

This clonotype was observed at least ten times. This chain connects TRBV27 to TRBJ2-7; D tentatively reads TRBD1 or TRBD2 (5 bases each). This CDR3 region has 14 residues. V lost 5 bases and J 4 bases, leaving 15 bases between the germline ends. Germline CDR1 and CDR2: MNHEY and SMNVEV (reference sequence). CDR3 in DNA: TGTGCCAGCAGTCCCGTAGGGACCGGATACGAGCAGTACTTC. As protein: CASSPVGTGYEQYF.

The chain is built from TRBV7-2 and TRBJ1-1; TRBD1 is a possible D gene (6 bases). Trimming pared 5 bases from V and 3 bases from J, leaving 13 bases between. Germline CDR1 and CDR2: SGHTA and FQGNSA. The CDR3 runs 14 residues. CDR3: CASSPGGTYTEAFF. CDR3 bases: TGTGCCAGCAGCCCCGGGGGGACATACACTGAAGCTTTCTTT.

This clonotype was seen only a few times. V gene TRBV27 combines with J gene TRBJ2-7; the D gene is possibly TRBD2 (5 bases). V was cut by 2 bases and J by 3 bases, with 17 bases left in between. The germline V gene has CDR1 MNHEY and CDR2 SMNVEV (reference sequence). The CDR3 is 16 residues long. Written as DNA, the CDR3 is TGTGCCAGCAGTTTAGGAGGCCTCACCCCATTCTACGAGCAGTACTTC. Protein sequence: CASSLGGLTPFYEQYF.

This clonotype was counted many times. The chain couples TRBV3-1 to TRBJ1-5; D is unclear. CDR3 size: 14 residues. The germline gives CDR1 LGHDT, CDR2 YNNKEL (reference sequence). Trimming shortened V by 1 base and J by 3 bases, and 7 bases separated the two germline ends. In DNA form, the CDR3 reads TGTGCCAGCAGCCAAGGACAAGCCAATCAGCCCCAGCATTTT. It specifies CASSQGQANQPQHF.

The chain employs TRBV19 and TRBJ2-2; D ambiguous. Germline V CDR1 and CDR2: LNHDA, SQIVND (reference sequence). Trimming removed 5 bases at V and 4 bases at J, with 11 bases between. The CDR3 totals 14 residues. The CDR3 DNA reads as TGTGCCAGTAGTGTCGGGTCGCTCACCGGGGAGCTGTTTTTT. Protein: CASSVGSLTGELFF.

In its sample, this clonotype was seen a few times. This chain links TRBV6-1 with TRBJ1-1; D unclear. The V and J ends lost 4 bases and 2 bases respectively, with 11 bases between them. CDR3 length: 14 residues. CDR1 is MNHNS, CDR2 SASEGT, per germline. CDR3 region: CASSVAGLNTEAFF. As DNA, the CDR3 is TGTGCCAGCAGTGTTGCCGGACTTAACACTGAAGCTTTCTTT.

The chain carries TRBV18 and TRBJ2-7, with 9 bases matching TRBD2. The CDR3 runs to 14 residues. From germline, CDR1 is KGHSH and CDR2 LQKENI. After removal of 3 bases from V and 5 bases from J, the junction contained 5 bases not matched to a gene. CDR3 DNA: TGTGCCAGCTCACCTAGCGGGAGCAGGGACGAGCAGTACTTC. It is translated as CASSPSGSRDEQYF.

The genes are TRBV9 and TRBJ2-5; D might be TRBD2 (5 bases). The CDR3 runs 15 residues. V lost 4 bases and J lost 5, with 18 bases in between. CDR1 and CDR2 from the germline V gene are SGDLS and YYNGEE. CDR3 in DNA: TGTGCCAGCAGCCCCTACACCACCTCGGGGGAGACCCAGTACTTC. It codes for CASSPYTTSGETQYF.

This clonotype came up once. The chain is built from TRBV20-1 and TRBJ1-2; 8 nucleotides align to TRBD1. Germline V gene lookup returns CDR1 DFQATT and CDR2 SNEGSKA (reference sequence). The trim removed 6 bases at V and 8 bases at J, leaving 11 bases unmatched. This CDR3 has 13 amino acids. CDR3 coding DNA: TGCAGTGCGACTCGACAGGGGCTCAGGGGCTACACCTTC. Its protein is CSATRQGLRGYTF.

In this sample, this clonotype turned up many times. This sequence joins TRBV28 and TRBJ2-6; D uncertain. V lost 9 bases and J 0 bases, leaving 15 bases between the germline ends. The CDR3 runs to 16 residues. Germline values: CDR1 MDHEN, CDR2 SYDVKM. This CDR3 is CASYGSPGSGANVLTF. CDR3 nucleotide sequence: TGTGCCAGTTACGGTTCCCCAGGCTCTGGGGCCAACGTCCTGACTTTC.

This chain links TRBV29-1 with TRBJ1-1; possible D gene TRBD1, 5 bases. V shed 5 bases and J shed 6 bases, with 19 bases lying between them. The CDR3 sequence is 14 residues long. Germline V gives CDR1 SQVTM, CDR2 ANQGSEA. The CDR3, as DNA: TGCAGCGTTCCTATGGACATCCACCAAGCTGAAGCTTTCTTT. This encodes CSVPMDIHQAEAFF. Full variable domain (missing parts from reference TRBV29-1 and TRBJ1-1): SAVISQKPSRDICQRGTSLTIQCQVDSQVTMMFWYRQQPGQSLTLIATANQGSEATYESGFVIDKFPISRPNLTFSTLTVSNMSPEDSSIYLCSVPMDIHQAEAFFGQGTRLTVV.

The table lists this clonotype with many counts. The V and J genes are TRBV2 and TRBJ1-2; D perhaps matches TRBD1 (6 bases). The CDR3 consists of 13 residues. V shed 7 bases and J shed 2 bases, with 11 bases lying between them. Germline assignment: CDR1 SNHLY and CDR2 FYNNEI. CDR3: CASNTGNNYGYTF. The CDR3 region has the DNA TGTGCCAGCAATACAGGGAACAACTATGGCTACACCTTC.

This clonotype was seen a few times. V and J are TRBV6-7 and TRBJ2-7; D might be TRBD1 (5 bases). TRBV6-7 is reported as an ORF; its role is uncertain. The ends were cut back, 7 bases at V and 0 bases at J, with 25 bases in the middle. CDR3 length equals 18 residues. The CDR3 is CASICLFDSYANSYEQYF. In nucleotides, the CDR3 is TGTGCCAGCATTTGTCTGTTCGACAGCTATGCTAACTCCTACGAGCAGTACTTC.

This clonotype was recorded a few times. DNA for the CDR3: TGTGCCAGCAGTGACAGGGGGCCGGACATTCAGTACTTC. Its translation: CASSDRGPDIQYF. The chain carries TRBV6-1 and TRBJ2-4, with 8 bases matching TRBD1. This CDR3 has 13 amino acids. The V and J ends lost 3 bases and 8 bases, in that order; junction bases with no gene match: 3. Germline CDR1 is MNHNS and CDR2 is SASEGT.

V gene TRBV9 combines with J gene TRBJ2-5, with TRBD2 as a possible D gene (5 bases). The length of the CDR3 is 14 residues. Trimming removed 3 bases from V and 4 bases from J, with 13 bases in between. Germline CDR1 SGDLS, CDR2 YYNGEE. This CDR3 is CASSDELARETQYF. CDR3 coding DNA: TGTGCCAGCAGCGACGAGTTAGCGCGAGAGACCCAGTACTTC.

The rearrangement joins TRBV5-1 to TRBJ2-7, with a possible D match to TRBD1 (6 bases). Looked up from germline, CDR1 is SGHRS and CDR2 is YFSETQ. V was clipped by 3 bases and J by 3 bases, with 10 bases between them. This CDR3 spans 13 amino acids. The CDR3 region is CASSSLDSYEQYF. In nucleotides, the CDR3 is TGCGCCAGCAGCTCACTGGACAGCTACGAGCAGTACTTC. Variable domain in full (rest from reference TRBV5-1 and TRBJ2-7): KAGVTQTPRYLIKTRGQQVTLSCSPISGHRSVSWYQQTPGQGLQFLFEYFSETQRNKGNFPGRFSGRQFSNSRSEMNVSTLELGDSALYLCASSSLDSYEQYFGPGTRLTVT.

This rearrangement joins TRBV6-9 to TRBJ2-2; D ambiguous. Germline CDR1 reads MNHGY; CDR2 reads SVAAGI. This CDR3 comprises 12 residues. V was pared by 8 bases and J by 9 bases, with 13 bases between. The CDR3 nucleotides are TGTGCCAGCCGTTCCCCCGGGTGGGAGCTGTTTTTT. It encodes CASRSPGWELFF.